This T cell receptor (beta chain) derives from a study of shared clonotypes between healthy human individuals. Profiled with immunoSEQ multiplex PCR; TCRdb holds only in-frame clones, not every one. The sample includes more than 600,000 clones, about 90% of them seen just once. The CDR3 sequence is 12 residues long. Germline-derived CDR1 and CDR2 are GTSNPN and SVGIG (reference sequence). Trimming stripped 5 bases from V and 7 bases from J, with 11 bases between. Naive CD8 cells were CD45RO-negative, positively selected for CCR7, excluding terminally differentiated effector memory CD45RA+ cells. The clonotype originates from a man aged 25 to 40 in good health. What was sequenced was naive CD8+ T cells sorted from blood. This chain uses TRBV30 with TRBJ1-4; D gene ambiguous. In nucleotides, the CDR3 is TGTGCCTGGTCAGGTTTGGGTGAAAAACTGTTTTTT. It is translated as CAWSGLGEKLFF.